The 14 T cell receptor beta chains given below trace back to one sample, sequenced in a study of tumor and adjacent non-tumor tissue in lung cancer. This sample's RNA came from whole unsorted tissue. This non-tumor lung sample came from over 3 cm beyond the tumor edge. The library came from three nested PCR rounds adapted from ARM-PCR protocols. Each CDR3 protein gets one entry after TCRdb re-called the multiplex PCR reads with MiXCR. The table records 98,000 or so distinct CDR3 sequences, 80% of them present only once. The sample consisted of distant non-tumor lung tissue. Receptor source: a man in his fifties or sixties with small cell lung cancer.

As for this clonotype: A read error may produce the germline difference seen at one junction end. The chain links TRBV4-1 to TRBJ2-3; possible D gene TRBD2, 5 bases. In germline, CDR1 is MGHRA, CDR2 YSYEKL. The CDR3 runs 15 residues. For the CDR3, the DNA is TGCGCCAGCAGCCTAGGACGGGCGGGCACAGACACGCAGTATTTT. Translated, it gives CASSLGRAGTDTQYF.

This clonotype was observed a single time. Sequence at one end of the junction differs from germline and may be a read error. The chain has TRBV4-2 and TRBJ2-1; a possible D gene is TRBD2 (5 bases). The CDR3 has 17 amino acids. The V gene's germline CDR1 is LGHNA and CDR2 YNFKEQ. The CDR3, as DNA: TGTGCCATCAGCCAAGGCCGTCGAAGCGGAAGTGGTAATGAGCAGTTCTTC. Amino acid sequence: CAISQGRRSGSGNEQFF.

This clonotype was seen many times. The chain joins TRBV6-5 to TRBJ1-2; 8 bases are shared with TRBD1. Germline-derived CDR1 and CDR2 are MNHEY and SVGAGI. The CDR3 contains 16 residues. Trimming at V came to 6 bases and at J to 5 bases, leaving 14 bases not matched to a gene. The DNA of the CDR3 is TGTGCCAGCAGATCAGGGGGCGGCCAGACTAGATATGGCTACACCTTC. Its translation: CASRSGGGQTRYGYTF.

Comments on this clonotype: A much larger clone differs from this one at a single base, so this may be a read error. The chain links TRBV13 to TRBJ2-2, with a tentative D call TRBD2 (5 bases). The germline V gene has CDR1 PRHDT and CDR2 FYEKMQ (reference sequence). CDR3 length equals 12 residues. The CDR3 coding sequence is TGTGCCAGCAGCGGTGGGTCCGGGGAGCTGCTTTTT. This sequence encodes CASSGGSGELLF.

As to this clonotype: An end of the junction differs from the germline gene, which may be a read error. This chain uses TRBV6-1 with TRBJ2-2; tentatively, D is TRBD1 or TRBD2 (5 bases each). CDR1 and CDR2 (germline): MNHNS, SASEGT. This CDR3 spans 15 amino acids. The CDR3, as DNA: TGTGCCAGCAGCGTGGGGGTCTATAGCACCGGGGAGCTGCTTTTT. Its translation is CASSVGVYSTGELLF.

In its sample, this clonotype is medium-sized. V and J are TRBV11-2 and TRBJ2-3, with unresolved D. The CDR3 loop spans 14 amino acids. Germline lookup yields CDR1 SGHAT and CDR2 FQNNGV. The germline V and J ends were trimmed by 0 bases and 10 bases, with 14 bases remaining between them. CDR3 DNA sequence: TGTGCCAGCAGCTTAGATTTTCTCAGTGAAGCGCAGTATTTT. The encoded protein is CASSLDFLSEAQYF. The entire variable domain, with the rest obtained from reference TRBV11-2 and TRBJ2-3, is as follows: EAGVAQSPRYKIIEKRQSVAFWCNPISGHATLYWYQQILGQGPKLLIQFQNNGVVDDSQLPKDRFSAERLKGVDSTLKIQPAKLEDSAVYLCASSLDFLSEAQYFGPGTRLTVL.

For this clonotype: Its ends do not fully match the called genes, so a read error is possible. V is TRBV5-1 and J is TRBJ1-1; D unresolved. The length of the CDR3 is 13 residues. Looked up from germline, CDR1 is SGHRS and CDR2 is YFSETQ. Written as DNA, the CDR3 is TGTGCCAGCAGCTTGGGTTTGAACTCTGAAGCTTTCTTT. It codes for CASSLGLNSEAFF.

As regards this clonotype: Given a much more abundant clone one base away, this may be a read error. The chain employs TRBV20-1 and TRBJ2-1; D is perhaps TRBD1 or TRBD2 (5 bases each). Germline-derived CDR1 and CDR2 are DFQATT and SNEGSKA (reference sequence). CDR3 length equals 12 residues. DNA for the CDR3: TGCAGTGCTGGAGATCAGGGAGTTGAGCAGTTCTTC. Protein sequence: CSAGDQGVEQFF.

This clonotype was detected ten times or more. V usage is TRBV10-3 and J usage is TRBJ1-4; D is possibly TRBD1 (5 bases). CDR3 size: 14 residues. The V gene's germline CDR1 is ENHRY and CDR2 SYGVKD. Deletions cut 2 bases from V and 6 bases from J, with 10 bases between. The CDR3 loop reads CAISEATDYEKLFF. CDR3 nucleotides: TGTGCCATCAGTGAGGCGACAGATTATGAAAAACTGTTTTTT.

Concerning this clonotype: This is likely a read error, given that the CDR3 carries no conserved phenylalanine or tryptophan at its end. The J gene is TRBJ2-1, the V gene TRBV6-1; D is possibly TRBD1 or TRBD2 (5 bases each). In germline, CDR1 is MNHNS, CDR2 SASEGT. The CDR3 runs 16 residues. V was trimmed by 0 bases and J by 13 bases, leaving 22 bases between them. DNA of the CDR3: TGTGCCAGCAGTGAAGCTGTCGGCGGATTCACCCGGGACCAGTTCTTA. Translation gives CASSEAVGGFTRDQFL.

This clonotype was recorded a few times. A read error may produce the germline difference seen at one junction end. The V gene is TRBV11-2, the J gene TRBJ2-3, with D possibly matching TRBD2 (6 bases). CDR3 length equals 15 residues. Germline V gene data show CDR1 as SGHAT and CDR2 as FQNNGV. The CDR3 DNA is TGTGCCAGCAACAAGGCGGGGATTCGCACAGATACACAGTATTTT. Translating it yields CASNKAGIRTDTQYF. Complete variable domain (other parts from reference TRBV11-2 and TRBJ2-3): EAGVAQSPRYKIIEKRQSVAFWCNPISGHATLYWYQQILGQGPKLLIQFQNNGVVDDSQLPKDRFSAERLKGVDSTLKIQPAKLEDSAVYLCASNKAGIRTDTQYFGPGTRLTVL.

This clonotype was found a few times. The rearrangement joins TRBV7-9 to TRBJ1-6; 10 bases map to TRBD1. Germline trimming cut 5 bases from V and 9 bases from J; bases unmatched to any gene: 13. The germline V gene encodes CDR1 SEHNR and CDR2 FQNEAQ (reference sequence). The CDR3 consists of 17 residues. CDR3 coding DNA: TGTGCCAGCAGCCCGAGCGCCGGACAGGGGGTCGGTTCACCCCTCCACTTT. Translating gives CASSPSAGQGVGSPLHF. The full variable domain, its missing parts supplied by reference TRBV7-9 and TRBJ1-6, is DTGVSQNPRHKITKRGQNVTFRCDPISEHNRLYWYRQTLGQGPEFLTYFQNEAQLEKSRLLSDRFSAERPKGSFSTLEIQRTEQGDSAMYLCASSPSAGQGVGSPLHFGNGTRLTVT.

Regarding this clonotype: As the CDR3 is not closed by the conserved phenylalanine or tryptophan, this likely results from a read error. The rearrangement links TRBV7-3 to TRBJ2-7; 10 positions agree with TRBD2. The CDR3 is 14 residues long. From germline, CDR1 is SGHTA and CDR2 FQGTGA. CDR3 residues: CVSRPSGGSYGQYI. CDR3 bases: TGTGTCAGCCGTCCTAGCGGGGGCTCCTACGGGCAGTACATC.

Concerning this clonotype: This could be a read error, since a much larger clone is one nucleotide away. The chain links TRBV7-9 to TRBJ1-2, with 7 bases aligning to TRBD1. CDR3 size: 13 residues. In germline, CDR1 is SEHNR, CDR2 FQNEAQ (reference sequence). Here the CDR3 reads CVSSSTGEGGYTF. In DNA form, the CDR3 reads TGTGTCAGCAGCTCAACAGGGGAAGGAGGCTACACCTTC.